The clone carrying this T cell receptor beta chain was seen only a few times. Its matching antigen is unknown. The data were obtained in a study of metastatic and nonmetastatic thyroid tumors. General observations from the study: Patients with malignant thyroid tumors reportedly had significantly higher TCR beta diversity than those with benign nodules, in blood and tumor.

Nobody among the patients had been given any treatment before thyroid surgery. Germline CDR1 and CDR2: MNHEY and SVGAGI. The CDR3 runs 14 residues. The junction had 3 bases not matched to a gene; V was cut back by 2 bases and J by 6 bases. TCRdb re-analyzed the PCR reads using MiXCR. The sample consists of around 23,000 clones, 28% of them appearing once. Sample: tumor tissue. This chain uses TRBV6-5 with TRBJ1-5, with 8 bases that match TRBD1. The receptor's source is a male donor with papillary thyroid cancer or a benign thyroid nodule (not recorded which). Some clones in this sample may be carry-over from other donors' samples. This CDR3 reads CASSYDRGGQPQHF. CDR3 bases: TGTGCCAGCAGTTACGACAGGGGTGGTCAGCCCCAGCATTTT.